The 13 T cell receptor beta chains below come from one sample, sequenced in a study of blood T cell repertoires in COVID-19 (dated by TCRdb to 2020 to 2021). Receptor amplification or capture employed the immunoSEQ multiplex PCR assay. TCRdb re-hosts the immuneACCESS table, in-frame sequences only. Its copies lack some clones; in the studies checked, an unresolved V gene accounts for under half of them, and the cause for the rest is not known. Within this sample are a few hundred thousand clones, with approximately 86% of them counted one time only. Around 4.2% of the sample comes from the top ten. The material sequenced was PBMCs or T cells enriched from blood (not recorded which). These TCRs come from a woman between 35 and 50 years old with acute COVID-19.

V is TRBV18 and J is TRBJ2-5, with 8 bases identical to TRBD2. The V gene end was trimmed by 3 bases and the J gene end by 0 bases; junction bases not matched to a gene: 9. Germline V CDR1 and CDR2: KGHSH, LQKENI. The CDR3 runs 17 residues. Written as DNA, the CDR3 is TGTGCCAGCTCACCGGCCCGCGGGGGGCCGCACCAAGAGACCCAGTACTTC. Protein product: CASSPARGGPHQETQYF.

This clone was observed once. This chain connects TRBV6-6 to TRBJ2-3, with TRBD2 matching 8 bases. V lost 6 bases and J lost 1; bases outside the gene matches: 6. Germline V lookup: CDR1 MNHNY, CDR2 SVGAGI (reference sequence). The CDR3 sequence is 15 residues long. CDR3 DNA sequence: TGTGCCAGCAGAACCAGCGGGGGAGGCACAGATACGCAGTATTTT. It is translated as CASRTSGGGTDTQYF.

This clone was observed once. The chain carries TRBV9 and TRBJ2-5, with 7 bases aligning to TRBD1. The CDR3 consists of 15 residues. The trim removed 0 bases at V and 2 bases at J, leaving 4 bases unmatched. The germline CDR1 and CDR2 sequences are SGDLS and YYNGEE. DNA of the CDR3: TGTGCCAGCAGCGTAGGTGGACAGGTTCAAGAGACCCAGTACTTC. Protein product: CASSVGGQVQETQYF.

The rearrangement uses TRBV4-3 and TRBJ1-1; D gene ambiguous. Germline CDR1 is LGHNA and CDR2 is YSLEER. CDR3 length equals 15 residues. Trimming removed 3 bases at V and 0 bases at J, with 11 bases between. The chain's CDR3 is CASSHGGLLNTEAFF. For the CDR3, the DNA is TGCGCCAGCAGCCACGGTGGACTTTTGAACACTGAAGCTTTCTTT.

A single count supports this clone. The rearrangement uses TRBV15 and TRBJ2-3; D may be TRBD1 (6 bases). V lost 5 bases, J lost 2 bases, and 17 bases lay in between. This CDR3 is 16 amino acids long. Germline V gene data show CDR1 as LNHNV and CDR2 as YYDKDF (reference sequence). CDR3: CATSLRADSDTDTQYF. The DNA of the CDR3 is TGTGCCACCAGCCTTAGGGCGGACAGCGACACAGATACGCAGTATTTT.

The V call is TRBV10-3, the J call TRBJ1-1; D perhaps matches TRBD1 (5 bases). The CDR3 covers 15 residues. Deletions cut 4 bases from V and 1 base from J, with 13 bases between. Germline CDR1 reads ENHRY; CDR2 reads SYGVKD. CDR3 nucleotide sequence: TGTGCCATCAGTGTGTCCAGGGAGGGGAACACTGAAGCTTTCTTT. Translating it yields CAISVSREGNTEAFF.

The chain links TRBV5-1 to TRBJ2-2; 9 bases map to TRBD1. The CDR3 spans 16 residues. With 0 bases clipped from V and 2 bases from J, the junction kept 2 bases outside the gene matches. Germline CDR1 and CDR2: SGHRS and YFSETQ. CDR3 nucleotide sequence: TGCGCCAGCAGCTTGGGACAGGGGGTTAACACCGGGGAGCTGTTTTTT. It translates to CASSLGQGVNTGELFF.

V is TRBV5-1 and J is TRBJ1-1, with TRBD1 as a possible D gene (6 bases). CDR1 is SGHRS and CDR2 is YFSETQ in the germline V gene. The V gene lost 0 bases and the J gene lost 10 bases, with 16 bases spanning the gap. This CDR3 comprises 14 residues. CDR3 coding DNA: TGCGCCAGCAGCTTGGGGACAGCGATAAATTTAGCTTTCTTT. The encoded protein is CASSLGTAINLAFF.

This rearrangement joins TRBV5-6 to TRBJ1-6; D is perhaps TRBD1 (5 bases). The V and J ends lost 0 bases and 5 bases respectively, with 6 bases between them. Per germline, CDR1 SGHDT and CDR2 YYEEEE. This CDR3 is built from 14 residues. The CDR3 sequence is CASSLGRDNSPLHF. The CDR3 region has the DNA TGTGCCAGCAGCTTGGGCAGGGATAATTCACCCCTCCACTTT.

The sample holds a few counts of this clone. The V and J genes are TRBV28 and TRBJ1-2, with TRBD1 identical over 7 bases. The trim removed 2 bases at V and 2 bases at J, leaving 2 bases unmatched. The CDR3 is 14 amino acids. CDR1 and CDR2 from the germline V gene are MDHEN and SYDVKM. The CDR3 reads CASSLQGENYGYTF. The CDR3 bases are TGTGCCAGCAGTTTACAGGGGGAAAACTATGGCTACACCTTC.

V usage is TRBV10-3 and J usage is TRBJ2-7; D possibly corresponds to TRBD1 (6 bases). The V gene's germline CDR1 is ENHRY and CDR2 SYGVKD. The V gene lost 6 bases and the J gene lost 7 bases, with 10 bases spanning the gap. The length of the CDR3 is 11 residues. The CDR3 protein is CAIRKDREQYF. The CDR3, as DNA: TGTGCCATCAGGAAAGACAGGGAGCAGTACTTC.

This chain connects TRBV4-3 to TRBJ2-1; 7 bases line up with TRBD2. The CDR3 consists of 15 residues. Germline V gene lookup returns CDR1 LGHNA and CDR2 YSLEER. The ends lost 4 bases at V and 0 bases at J; junction bases unmatched: 3. CDR3 amino acids: CASSLGLVSYNEQFF. The CDR3 coding sequence is TGCGCCAGCAGCCTTGGACTAGTCTCCTACAATGAGCAGTTCTTC.

CDR3 amino acids: CASRPGLAGVFYNEQFF. The CDR3 coding sequence is TGTGCCAGCAGGCCGGGACTAGCGGGAGTCTTCTACAATGAGCAGTTCTTC. This chain joins TRBV2 and TRBJ2-1; 14 nucleotides match TRBD2. Germline V gene sequence: CDR1 SNHLY, CDR2 FYNNEI. This CDR3 has 17 amino acids. With V trimmed by 6 bases and J by 3 bases, 7 bases remained unmatched.